This entry lists 29 T cell receptor beta chains sequenced from one sample in a study of T cell responses to AZD1222 COVID-19 vaccine. Profiling relied on immunoSEQ multiplex PCR, and the TCRdb table lists in-frame clones only, not all of them. This sample has under 85,000 clones, with around 90% found just once. The sample here was peripheral blood, taken on day 0 of MenACWY control vaccination. The origin of the receptors is an adult in good health.

The chain is built from TRBV27 and TRBJ1-5, with a possible D match to TRBD1 (6 bases). Trimming took 4 bases from V and 3 from J, leaving 16 bases between them. This CDR3 has 16 amino acids. The V gene's germline CDR1 is MNHEY and CDR2 SMNVEV (reference sequence). The CDR3 spells CASSSNRDLFNQPQHF. The CDR3, as DNA: TGTGCCAGCAGTTCTAACAGGGACCTTTTCAATCAGCCCCAGCATTTT.

The chain carries TRBV21-1 and TRBJ1-4; the table gives TRBD1 as D, unverified against the DNA. TRBV21-1 corresponds to a pseudogene. The CDR3 contains 16 residues. The CDR3 nucleotides read TGTGCCAGCAGCACCTGGACAGCGCACACTAATGAAAAACTGTTTTTT. Translation: CASSTWTAHTNEKLFF.

The genes are TRBV18 and TRBJ2-1, with 9 nucleotides matching TRBD2. V was pared by 2 bases and J by 4 bases, with 3 bases of the junction left unmatched. Germline V gene data show CDR1 as KGHSH and CDR2 as LQKENI. This CDR3 is 15 amino acids long. The CDR3 nucleotides are TGTGCCAGCTCACCAGTAGCGGGAGTATACAATGAGCAGTTCTTC. Encoded protein: CASSPVAGVYNEQFF. Drawing the rest from reference TRBV18 and TRBJ2-1, the complete variable domain is NAGVMQNPRHLVRRRGQEARLRCSPMKGHSHVYWYRQLPEEGLKFMVYLQKENIIDESGMPKERFSAEFPKEGPSILRIQQVVRGDSAAYFCASSPVAGVYNEQFFGPGTRLTVL.

V is TRBV28 and J is TRBJ1-1; possibly TRBD1 for D (6 bases). Between the trimmed V and J ends, which lost 8 bases and 7 bases, there was a span of 20 bases. The CDR3 loop spans 14 amino acids. The germline V gene encodes CDR1 MDHEN and CDR2 SYDVKM. The CDR3 sequence: CASHSGYRAFEAFF. In DNA form, the CDR3 reads TGTGCCAGCCACTCCGGCTACAGGGCTTTTGAAGCTTTCTTT.

This clone was counted a single time. The CDR3 DNA follows: TGTGCCAGCAGTTCCTGGGGGGGGACAAGAAGAAGCCGAGGCTACACCTTC. This gives the protein CASSSWGGTRRSRGYTF. This chain connects TRBV28 to TRBJ1-2, with D possibly TRBD1 on 6 matching bases. Trimming pared 4 bases from V and 8 bases from J, leaving 26 bases between. The CDR3 sequence is 17 residues long. Germline values: CDR1 MDHEN, CDR2 SYDVKM.

The chain uses TRBV27 and TRBJ2-6, with 8 bases identical to TRBD1. Trimming cost V 7 bases and J 2 bases; bases outside gene matches: 10. CDR1 MNHEY and CDR2 SMNVEV come from the germline V gene (reference sequence). The CDR3 consists of 17 residues. CDR3 nucleotides: TGTGCCAGCACCTTTAAACAGGGGGAAGCTGGGGCCAACGTCCTGACTTTC. Translated, it gives CASTFKQGEAGANVLTF.

This clone was recorded only once. The rearrangement uses TRBV5-1 and TRBJ1-1; D is undetermined. The CDR3 is 13 amino acids. CDR1 and CDR2 from the germline V gene are SGHRS and YFSETQ. The V and J ends lost 5 bases and 6 bases respectively, with 14 bases between them. The CDR3 bases are TGCGCCAGCAGGTTATCCCAGACGGCTGAAGCTTTCTTT. Translation: CASRLSQTAEAFF.

The V and J genes are TRBV11-3 and TRBJ1-4, with 7 bases fitting TRBD1. This CDR3 contains 14 residues. Germline CDR1 and CDR2: SGHNT and YENEEA. V lost 6 bases, J lost 10 bases, and 11 bases stayed unmatched. The CDR3 here is CASSTASTGRKLFF. The DNA for the CDR3 is TGTGCCAGCAGTACCGCCTCGACAGGGCGAAAACTGTTTTTT. The whole variable domain, filled in from reference TRBV11-3 and TRBJ1-4, reads EAGVVQSPRYKIIEKKQPVAFWCNPISGHNTLYWYLQNLGQGPELLIRYENEEAVDDSQLPKDRFSAERLKGVDSTLKIQPAELGDSAVYLCASSTASTGRKLFFGSGTQLSVL.

This chain joins TRBV5-6 and TRBJ1-6; no clear D. The CDR3 extends over 17 amino acids. CDR1 and CDR2 from the germline V gene are SGHDT and YYEEEE. Trimming left V 2 bases short and J 0 bases short, with 12 bases between. The CDR3 nucleotides are TGTGCCAGCAGCTTCAGGCGGCGAGACTCCTATAATTCACCCCTCCACTTT. Amino acids: CASSFRRRDSYNSPLHF. The variable domain in full, completed from reference TRBV5-6 and TRBJ1-6, reads DAGVTQSPTHLIKTRGQQVTLRCSPKSGHDTVSWYQQALGQGPQFIFQYYEEEERQRGNFPDRFSGHQFPNYSSELNVNALLLGDSALYLCASSFRRRDSYNSPLHFGNGTRLTVT.

The rearrangement uses TRBV3-1 (or the pseudogene TRBV3-2) and TRBJ2-3; TRBD1 or TRBD2 may be the D gene (6 bases each). Between the trimmed V and J ends, which lost 6 bases and 6 bases, there was a span of 16 bases. The germline V gene has CDR1 LGHDT and CDR2 YNNKEL (reference sequence). CDR3 length: 14 amino acids. The CDR3 DNA is TGTGCCAGCAGGCCTAGGGGGGCAGGCGATACGCAGTATTTT. It codes for CASRPRGAGDTQYF.

The chain links TRBV7-2 to TRBJ2-7, with TRBD2 matching 13 bases. Germline assignment: CDR1 SGHTA and CDR2 FQGNSA. The CDR3 extends over 17 amino acids. V lost 1 base, J lost 2 bases, and 5 bases stayed unmatched. CDR3: CASSLGGLAGVAYEQYF. The CDR3 DNA reads TGTGCCAGCAGCTTAGGTGGACTAGCGGGGGTAGCCTACGAGCAGTACTTC. The whole variable domain, remainder taken from reference TRBV7-2 and TRBJ2-7, is GAGVSQSPSNKVTEKGKDVELRCDPISGHTALYWYRQSLGQGLEFLIYFQGNSAPDKSGLPSDRFSAERTGGSVSTLTIQRTQQEDSAVYLCASSLGGLAGVAYEQYFGPGTRLTVT.

This chain joins TRBV6-5 and TRBJ1-1; weak D call: TRBD1 (5 bases). The V and J ends lost 6 bases and 0 bases respectively, with 14 bases between them. From germline, CDR1 is MNHEY and CDR2 SVGAGI. This CDR3 has 15 amino acids. CDR3 DNA sequence: TGTGCCAGCAGCCCCGGGGACCGGATGAACACTGAAGCTTTCTTT. Translating gives CASSPGDRMNTEAFF.

This clone was seen only once. The V gene is TRBV3-1 (or the pseudogene TRBV3-2), the J gene TRBJ2-5; maybe TRBD2 (5 bases). The germline CDR1 and CDR2 sequences are LGHDT and YNNKEL (reference sequence). This CDR3 is built from 18 residues. Trimming took 0 bases from V and 5 from J, leaving 22 bases between them. The CDR3 is CASSQDIALDGVRETQYF. In nucleotides, the CDR3 is TGTGCCAGCAGCCAAGATATAGCTTTGGACGGGGTAAGGGAGACCCAGTACTTC.

The chain joins TRBV4-1 to TRBJ2-1, with a weak D call TRBD1 (6 bases). The V end was cut by 8 bases, the J end by 4 bases, with 24 bases between. Germline CDR1 and CDR2: MGHRA and YSYEKL. This CDR3 contains 17 residues. Written as DNA, the CDR3 is TGCGCCAGCCACCAAGGGGGAAGGGCCCTAGGATACAATGAGCAGTTCTTC. Protein: CASHQGGRALGYNEQFF.

This chain connects TRBV6-5 to TRBJ2-7; 7 nucleotides agree with TRBD2. Germline values: CDR1 MNHEY, CDR2 SVGAGI. There are 14 residues in the CDR3. After removal of 0 bases from V and 1 base from J, the junction contained 0 bases not matched to a gene. CDR3 amino acids: CASSYSGLSYEQYF. The CDR3 DNA reads TGTGCCAGCAGTTACTCGGGACTATCCTACGAGCAGTACTTC.

J is TRBJ1-1 and V is TRBV7-9; 8 bases align to TRBD1. CDR3 length equals 14 residues. From germline, CDR1 is SEHNR and CDR2 FQNEAQ (reference sequence). V lost 5 bases, J lost 4 bases, and 6 bases stayed unmatched. This CDR3 reads CASSLRTGTTEAFF. For the CDR3, the DNA is TGTGCCAGCAGCCTCCGGACAGGGACCACTGAAGCTTTCTTT.

In regard to this clone: A junction boundary mismatches the germline segment, possibly from a read error. The chain couples TRBV12-3 or TRBV12-4 to TRBJ2-1; D gene unclear. There are 13 residues in the CDR3. The CDR3 bases are TGTGCCACCAGTCTCGGACGACAATGGGAGCAGTTCTTC. Translating gives CATSLGRQWEQFF.

This sequence joins TRBV6-6 and TRBJ2-5, with D possibly matching TRBD2 (5 bases). CDR3 length: 15 residues. V shed 0 bases and J shed 5 bases, with 13 bases lying between them. CDR1 is MNHNY and CDR2 is SVGAGI in the germline V gene (reference sequence). The CDR3 loop reads CASSYSGVNSETQYF. CDR3 in DNA: TGTGCCAGCAGTTACTCGGGAGTAAACTCTGAGACCCAGTACTTC.

V usage is TRBV7-2 and J usage is TRBJ1-4; TRBD1 might be the D (6 bases). Deletions cut 5 bases from V and 5 bases from J, with 9 bases between. The CDR3 runs 13 residues. Germline V CDR1 and CDR2: SGHTA, FQGNSA. CDR3 region: CASSEQGNEKLFF. Written as DNA, the CDR3 is TGTGCCAGCAGCGAACAGGGAAATGAAAAACTGTTTTTT.

The chain uses TRBV9 and TRBJ1-2; D gene ambiguous. V lost 0 bases, J lost 8 bases, and 14 bases lay in between. Germline CDR1 and CDR2: SGDLS and YYNGEE. The CDR3 covers 14 residues. The CDR3 sequence: CASSVGNDLGGYTF. The CDR3 region has the DNA TGTGCCAGCAGCGTAGGAAACGATCTGGGAGGCTACACCTTC. Full variable domain (remainder filled in from reference TRBV9 and TRBJ1-2): DSGVTQTPKHLITATGQRVTLRCSPRSGDLSVYWYQQSLDQGLQFLIQYYNGEERAKGNILERFSAQQFPDLHSELNLSSLELGDSALYFCASSVGNDLGGYTFGSGTRLTVV.

This clone is a singleton in its sample. The chain is built from TRBV5-5 and TRBJ2-2; 8 nucleotides match TRBD1. The V and J ends lost 7 bases and 4 bases, in that order; junction bases with no gene match: 12. The CDR3 loop spans 16 amino acids. The V gene's germline CDR1 is SGHKS and CDR2 YYEKEE (reference sequence). The CDR3 DNA reads as TGTGCCAGCGCCTCGCTGGGGACAGGAGTCACCGGGGAGCTGTTTTTT. Translating it yields CASASLGTGVTGELFF.

This clone came up once. J is TRBJ1-5 and V is TRBV3-1 (or the pseudogene TRBV3-2), with D possibly TRBD1 on 5 matching bases. The germline V gene encodes CDR1 LGHDT and CDR2 YNNKEL (reference sequence). The CDR3 totals 16 residues. Trimming took off 0 bases at V and 6 bases at J, with 15 bases between the two ends. CDR3 bases: TGTGCCAGCAGCCAAGAGAGTGGGGGGGATGTTCAGCCCCAGCATTTT. Its protein product is CASSQESGGDVQPQHF.

The V gene is TRBV28, the J gene TRBJ2-5, with TRBD1 identical over 9 bases. CDR1 is MDHEN, CDR2 SYDVKM, per germline. V shed 3 bases and J 1 base; nucleotides not matched to a gene: 3. CDR3 length equals 15 residues. CDR3 in amino acids: CASSFGTGIQETQYF. CDR3 coding DNA: TGTGCCAGCAGTTTCGGGACAGGGATCCAAGAGACCCAGTACTTC.

The DNA of the CDR3 is TGTGCCCGTCGAGACGGGGGATTGGGGAATGAGCAGTTCTTC. It encodes CARRDGGLGNEQFF. The V gene is TRBV30, the J gene TRBJ2-1, with D perhaps matching TRBD2 (6 bases). CDR3 length equals 14 residues. V was shortened by 8 bases and J by 7 bases, with 21 bases between the two germline ends. The V gene's germline CDR1 is GTSNPN and CDR2 SVGIG (reference sequence).

V gene TRBV5-8 combines with J gene TRBJ1-3; TRBD1 might be the D (6 bases). Trimming shortened V by 1 base and J by 4 bases, and 15 bases separated the two germline ends. The CDR3 runs to 16 residues. Per germline, CDR1 SGHTS and CDR2 YDEGEE. DNA for the CDR3: TGTGCCAGCAGCTTGCAAGACAGGTTACCAGGAAACACCATATATTTT. It codes for CASSLQDRLPGNTIYF.

The chain couples TRBV10-3 to TRBJ1-6, with D hard to call. Looked up from germline, CDR1 is ENHRY and CDR2 is SYGVKD. The CDR3 consists of 16 residues. The ends were cut back, 2 bases at V and 4 bases at J, with 12 bases in the middle. This CDR3 is CAISEAPENYNSPLHF. DNA of the CDR3: TGTGCCATCAGTGAGGCTCCCGAGAATTATAATTCACCCCTCCACTTT.

The chain is built from TRBV6-5 and TRBJ1-4; TRBD1 might be the D (6 bases). Trimming took 5 bases from V and 8 from J, leaving 9 bases between them. CDR1 is MNHEY and CDR2 is SVGAGI in the germline V gene. CDR3 length: 12 residues. CDR3 nucleotide sequence: TGTGCCAGCAGTCAGGGGCGAGAAAAACTGTTTTTT. Translation gives CASSQGREKLFF.

This clone came up a few times. The V call is TRBV18, the J call TRBJ1-6; D possibly corresponds to TRBD1 (6 bases). The germline V gene encodes CDR1 KGHSH and CDR2 LQKENI. The CDR3 has 17 amino acids. Trimming shortened V by 4 bases and J by 5 bases, and 18 bases separated the two germline ends. CDR3 in DNA: TGTGCCAGCTCACGTCTGGCCTTGGGGGCCGATAATTCACCCCTCCACTTT. The encoded protein is CASSRLALGADNSPLHF.

The rearrangement links TRBV7-8 to TRBJ1-6; the D is unclear. V was shortened by 2 bases and J by 10 bases, with 12 bases between the two germline ends. Per germline, CDR1 SGHVS and CDR2 FQNEAQ. CDR3 length: 14 amino acids. As DNA, the CDR3 is TGTGCCAGCAGCTTACCAGGAGGAAGCTCACCCCTCCACTTT. Residues: CASSLPGGSSPLHF.